The 18 T cell receptor beta chains given below trace back to one sample, sequenced in a study of tumor-infiltrating lymphocytes in primary liver carcinoma. Joint extraction of RNA and DNA used roughly 18-34 mg of bulk tissue that was unsorted. From around 500 ng of total RNA, TCR beta-specific cDNA was reverse-transcribed using a constant-region primer. It was through three nested multiplex PCR rounds of slightly modified ARM-PCR that TCR beta libraries arose. It was with TRBV1-TRBV30 forward primers and a C-beta reverse primer that the first two PCR rounds were run, at approximately 9 cycles each. TCRdb re-called the multiplex PCR reads with MiXCR, one entry per CDR3 protein. Of around 60,000 distinct CDR3 sequences listed, around 69% were seen once; the top ten hold about 40%. The sample was liver tumor tissue from sampling region 4. Indicated subset: tumor region T4, right-lateral pole. The receptors were sampled from a man aged 40-55 years with primary liver carcinoma and hepatitis B virus infection.

A remark on this clonotype: This sequence may be a read error, since a much larger clone differs from it by one base. The chain joins TRBV29-1 to TRBJ2-3; D not resolved. The CDR3 spans 16 residues. From germline, CDR1 is SQVTM and CDR2 ANQGSEA. CDR3: CSVAGVDGCSTDMQYF. In DNA, the CDR3 is TGCAGCGTCGCTGGAGTGGACGGATGTAGCACAGATATGCAGTATTTT.

This clonotype was seen only once. Given a much more abundant clone one base away, this may be a read error. The CDR3 loop reads CASTVQVSNGSSDTQYF. In DNA, the CDR3 is TGTGCCAGCACCGTCCAGGTTTCTAACGGGAGCTCAGATACGCAGTATTTT. The V and J genes are TRBV11-2 and TRBJ2-3; D is possibly TRBD2 (6 bases). V was trimmed by 7 bases and J by 4 bases, leaving 24 bases between them. CDR3 length: 17 amino acids. The germline gives CDR1 SGHAT, CDR2 FQNNGV.

About this clonotype itself: A much larger clone lies one base from this, so it may be a read error. The rearrangement uses TRBV29-1 and TRBJ2-1; 7 bases are shared with TRBD2. V gave up 5 bases and J gave up 16 bases; unmatched junction bases: 14. The CDR3 runs to 12 residues. Germline V gene sequence: CDR1 SQVTM, CDR2 ANQGSEA. CDR3 in amino acids: CSVSHPPGTIFF. As DNA, the CDR3 is TGCAGCGTTTCTCACCCGCCTGGGACTATTTTCTTC.

About this clonotype: With a much larger clone just one base away, this may be a read error. The V call is TRBV7-2, the J call TRBJ2-1; a possible D gene is TRBD1 (5 bases). With 3 bases removed from V and 7 bases from J, the gap between germline ends came to 16 bases. CDR3 length equals 15 residues. Germline V CDR1 and CDR2: SGHTA, FQGNSA. The CDR3 DNA is TGTGCCAGCAGCTTGGGGCCCCAGTTTAGTAATGAGCAGTTCTTC. This encodes CASSLGPQFSNEQFF.

Worth noting for this clonotype: One end of the junction is discordant with germline, which a read error may explain. The chain recombines TRBV4-3 with TRBJ1-2; TRBD1 is a possible D gene (5 bases). There are 14 residues in the CDR3. Germline CDR1 LGHNA, CDR2 YSLEER. The CDR3 nucleotides are TGCGCTAGCAGCCAAAACTGGCCGGGGCCAGGTTACACCTTC. Protein: CASSQNWPGPGYTF.

A note on this clonotype: At one of its ends the junction is not consistent with the germline gene, which may arise from a read error. The chain combines TRBV12-3 or TRBV12-4 with TRBJ2-7; 7 bases line up with TRBD1. This CDR3 has 15 amino acids. This CDR3 reads CANSMGTDGSYEQYF. Here the CDR3 DNA reads TGTGCCAACAGTATGGGGACAGACGGGTCCTACGAGCAGTACTTC.

The gene calls are TRBV29-1 and TRBJ1-5; D might be TRBD1 (6 bases). V was trimmed by 6 bases and J by 7 bases, leaving 19 bases between them. The CDR3 has 14 amino acids. The germline CDR1 and CDR2 sequences are SQVTM and ANQGSEA. CDR3 sequence: CSVSEQGNGQPQHF. CDR3 coding DNA: TGCAGCGTGTCCGAACAGGGTAATGGGCAGCCCCAGCATTTT.

On this clonotype: Because the CDR3's place on the DNA is in doubt, the DNA is left out and the CDR3 is given as listed by TCRdb. The chain uses TRBV29-1 and TRBJ1-2; the table's TRBD1 call for D was not verified on the DNA. The germline CDR1 and CDR2 sequences are SQVTM and ANQGSEA. Including both end residues, the CDR3 is 12 amino acids long. The CDR3 spells CSAGQRNYGCTF.

Points on this clonotype: Relative to the germline gene, one junction end is altered; a read error may explain this. The chain carries TRBV11-2 and TRBJ2-7; 7 bases match TRBD1. The CDR3 totals 15 residues. Germline values: CDR1 SGHAT, CDR2 FQNNGV. CDR3 loop: CASSQETGRSYEQYF. CDR3 DNA: TGTGCCAGCAGCCAAGAGACAGGGAGAAGCTACGAGCAGTATTTC.

This clonotype was picked up one time. An end of the junction differs from the germline gene, which may be a read error. CDR3 protein: CASNLECFDTQYF. CDR3 sequence (DNA): TGTGCTAGCAACTTGGAATGTTTCGATACGCAGTATTTT. The chain links TRBV5-4 to TRBJ2-3; D gene ambiguous. Germline CDR1 and CDR2: SGHNT and YYREEE (reference sequence). The CDR3 length is 13 residues.

This clonotype was found once. A read error may be the cause here, since a much bigger clone is one base away. This sequence joins TRBV5-6 and TRBJ2-3, with D perhaps being TRBD1 or TRBD2 (5 bases each). Germline CDR1 is SGHDT and CDR2 is YYEEEE. CDR3 size: 15 residues. V was clipped by 1 base and J by 6 bases, with 15 bases between them. The CDR3 loop reads CASSLPRGHGDTQYF. The CDR3 DNA sequence: TGTGCCAGCAGCTTGCCCCGGGGCCACGGGGATACGCAGTATTTT.

The chain combines TRBV6-1 with TRBJ1-2; possible D gene TRBD1, 5 bases. V was shortened by 9 bases and J by 14 bases, with 28 bases between the two germline ends. The CDR3 is 14 residues long. Germline CDR1 is MNHNS and CDR2 is SASEGT. For the CDR3, the DNA is TGTGCCAGGAATGAATTGGGGCAGGGAGGCCGCGAGACCTTC. Its translation is CARNELGQGGRETF.

Regarding this clonotype: A junction boundary mismatches the germline segment, possibly from a read error. The chain has TRBV10-3 and TRBJ2-7; D call uncertain. The CDR3 has 13 residues. CDR1 and CDR2 (germline): ENHRY, SYGVKD. CDR3 sequence (DNA): TGTGCCATCAGCGACCAATCGCCCTCCGAGCAGTATTTC. Translation: CAISDQSPSEQYF.

As to this clonotype: The junction shows a germline mismatch at one end, possibly a read error. The chain recombines TRBV5-1 with TRBJ1-2; unclear D gene. Germline V gene lookup returns CDR1 SGHRS and CDR2 YFSETQ. CDR3 length equals 13 residues. The CDR3 region is CTSISTNAIGYTF. For the CDR3, the DNA is TGCACCAGCATTTCGACCAACGCTATCGGATACACCTTC.

Concerning this clonotype: This may arise from a read error, as a much more abundant clone is one base away. The rearrangement joins TRBV6-1 to TRBJ1-1, with 7 positions matching TRBD1. CDR3 length equals 15 residues. Per germline, CDR1 MNHNS and CDR2 SASEGT. Written as DNA, the CDR3 is TGTGCCAGCTCCTCTGGACAGGACGGGGGCACTGTAGCTTTCTTT. This encodes CASSSGQDGGTVAFF.

This clonotype was picked up one time. V usage is TRBV11-2 and J usage is TRBJ1-1; 7 nucleotides match TRBD1. The germline gives CDR1 SGHAT, CDR2 FQNNGV. The CDR3 is 16 amino acids. Germline trimming cut 5 bases from V and 5 bases from J; bases unmatched to any gene: 14. The CDR3 nucleotides read TGTGCCAGCAGCCCATCCAGGGGGTTGCTGTATACTGAAGCTTTCTTT. This gives the protein CASSPSRGLLYTEAFF.

Points on this clonotype: Since a much larger clone is just one base distant, this may be a read error. The gene calls are TRBV6-1 and TRBJ1-3; 9 nucleotides match TRBD1. Losses at the gene ends were 7 bases for V and 3 bases for J; bases not matched to a gene: 7. This CDR3 is built from 15 residues. Germline V lookup: CDR1 MNHNS, CDR2 SASEGT. CDR3 residues: CASTHLTGGGNTIYF. The CDR3 region has the DNA TGTGCCAGCACCCATCTGACAGGGGGTGGAAACACCATATATTTT.

This clonotype was detected only once. This could be a read error, since a much larger clone is one nucleotide away. The J gene is TRBJ2-1, the V gene TRBV11-2; no firm D call. This CDR3 has 12 amino acids. Trimming took 8 bases from V and 5 from J, leaving 10 bases between them. Germline loops: CDR1 SGHAT, CDR2 FQNNGV. The CDR3 spells CASGSTDNEQFF. DNA of the CDR3: TGTGCCAGCGGCTCCACAGACAATGAGCAGTTCTTC.